This T cell receptor beta chain is from a study of blood T cell repertoires in COVID-19. Some clones are missing from TCRdb's copy, which holds only in-frame ones; the method was immunoSEQ multiplex PCR. Of 35,000 to 40,000 clones in the sample, approximately 78% were seen once. The CDR3 runs 14 residues. CDR1 is ENHRY and CDR2 is SYGVKD in the germline V gene. The trim removed 9 bases at V and 0 bases at J, leaving 2 bases unmatched. The origin of this receptor is a man between 65 and 85 years old with acute or convalescent COVID-19. The rearrangement joins TRBV10-3 to TRBJ2-3, with 11 positions matching TRBD2. The specimen was peripheral blood. The chain's CDR3 is CAIRLAGSTDTQYF. The CDR3 DNA reads as TGTGCCATACGACTAGCGGGGAGCACAGATACGCAGTATTTT.